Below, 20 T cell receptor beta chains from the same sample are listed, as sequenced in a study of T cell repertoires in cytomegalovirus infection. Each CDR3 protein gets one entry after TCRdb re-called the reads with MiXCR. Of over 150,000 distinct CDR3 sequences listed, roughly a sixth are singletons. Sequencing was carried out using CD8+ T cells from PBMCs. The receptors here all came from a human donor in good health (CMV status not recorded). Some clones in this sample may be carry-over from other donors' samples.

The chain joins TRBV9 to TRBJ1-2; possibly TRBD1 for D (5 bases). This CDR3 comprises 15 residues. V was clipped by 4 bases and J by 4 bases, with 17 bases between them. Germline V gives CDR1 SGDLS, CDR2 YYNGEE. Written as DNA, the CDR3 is TGTGCCAGCAGCACCACCGGGGGGACTGGCTATGGCTACACCTTC. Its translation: CASSTTGGTGYGYTF.

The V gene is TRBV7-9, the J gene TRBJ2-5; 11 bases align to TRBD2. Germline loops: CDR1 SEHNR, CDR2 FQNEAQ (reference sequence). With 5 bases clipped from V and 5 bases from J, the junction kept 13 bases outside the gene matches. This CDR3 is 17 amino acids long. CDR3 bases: TGTGCCAGCAGCCGACGACTAGCGGGGTACACCGCTGAGACCCAGTACTTC. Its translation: CASSRRLAGYTAETQYF.

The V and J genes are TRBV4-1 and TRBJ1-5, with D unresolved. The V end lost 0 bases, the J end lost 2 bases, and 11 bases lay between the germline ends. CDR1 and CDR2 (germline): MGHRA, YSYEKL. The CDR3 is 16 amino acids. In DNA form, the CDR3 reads TGCGCCAGCAGCCAAGATATTCCCGAAGGCAATCAGCCCCAGCATTTT. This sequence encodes CASSQDIPEGNQPQHF.

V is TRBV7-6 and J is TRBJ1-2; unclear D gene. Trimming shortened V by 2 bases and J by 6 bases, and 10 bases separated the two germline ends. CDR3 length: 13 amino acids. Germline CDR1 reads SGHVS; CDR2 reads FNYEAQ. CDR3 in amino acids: CASSLRLRDGYTF. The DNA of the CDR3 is TGTGCCAGCAGCTTACGGCTGAGAGATGGCTACACCTTC.

The CDR3 DNA reads as TGTGCCAGCAGTTTGTATCTGGGGAGCAATCAGCCCCAGCATTTT. This gives the protein CASSLYLGSNQPQHF. The V and J genes are TRBV12-3 or TRBV12-4 and TRBJ1-5; D unclear. V was trimmed by 3 bases and J by 1 base, leaving 10 bases between them. The length of the CDR3 is 15 residues.

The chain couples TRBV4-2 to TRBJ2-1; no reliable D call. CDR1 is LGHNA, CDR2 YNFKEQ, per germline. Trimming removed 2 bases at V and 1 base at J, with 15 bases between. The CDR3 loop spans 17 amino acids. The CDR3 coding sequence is TGTGCCAGCAGCCAATCCATCAGCCTAGATTCCTACAATGAGCAGTTCTTC. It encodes CASSQSISLDSYNEQFF.

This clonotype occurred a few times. CDR3 sequence reads: CASSLVPVGNEQFF. CDR3 sequence (DNA): TGTGCCAGCAGCTTAGTTCCAGTCGGCAATGAGCAGTTCTTC. The rearrangement uses TRBV7-2 and TRBJ2-1; D not resolved. This CDR3 is 14 amino acids long. CDR1 and CDR2 from the germline V gene are SGHTA and FQGNSA. Trimming shortened V by 1 base and J by 6 bases, and 10 bases separated the two germline ends.

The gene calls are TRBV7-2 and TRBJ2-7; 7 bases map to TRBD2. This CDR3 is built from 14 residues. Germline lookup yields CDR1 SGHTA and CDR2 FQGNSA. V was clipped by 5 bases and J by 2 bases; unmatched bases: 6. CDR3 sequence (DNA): TGTGCCAGCAGCGTAACCGCGGGGGCCTACGAGCAGTACTTC. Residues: CASSVTAGAYEQYF.

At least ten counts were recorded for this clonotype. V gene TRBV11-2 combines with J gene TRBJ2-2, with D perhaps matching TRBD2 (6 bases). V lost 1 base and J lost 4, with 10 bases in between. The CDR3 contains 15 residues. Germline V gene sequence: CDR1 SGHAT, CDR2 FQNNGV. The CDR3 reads CASSLGGGPTGELFF. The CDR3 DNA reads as TGTGCCAGCAGCTTAGGGGGAGGTCCCACCGGGGAGCTGTTTTTT.

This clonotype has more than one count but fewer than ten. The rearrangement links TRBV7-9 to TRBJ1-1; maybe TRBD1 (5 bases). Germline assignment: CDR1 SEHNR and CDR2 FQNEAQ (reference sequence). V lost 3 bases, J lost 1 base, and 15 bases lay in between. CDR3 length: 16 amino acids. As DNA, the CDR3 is TGTGCCAGCAGCTTTCGAGGACGCGGGACGAACACTGAAGCTTTCTTT. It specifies CASSFRGRGTNTEAFF.

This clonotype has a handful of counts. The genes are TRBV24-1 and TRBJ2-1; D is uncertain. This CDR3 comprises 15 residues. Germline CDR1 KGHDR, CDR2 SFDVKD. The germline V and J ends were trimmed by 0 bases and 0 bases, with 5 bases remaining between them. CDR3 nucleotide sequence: TGTGCCACCAGTGATTTGGGTAGCTCCTACAATGAGCAGTTCTTC. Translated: CATSDLGSSYNEQFF.

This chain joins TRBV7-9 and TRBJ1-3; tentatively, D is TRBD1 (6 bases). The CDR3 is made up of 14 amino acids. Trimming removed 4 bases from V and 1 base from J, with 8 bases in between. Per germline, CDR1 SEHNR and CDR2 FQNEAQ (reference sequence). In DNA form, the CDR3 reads TGTGCCAGCAGCTCACAGGGTTCTGGAAACACCATATATTTT. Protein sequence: CASSSQGSGNTIYF.

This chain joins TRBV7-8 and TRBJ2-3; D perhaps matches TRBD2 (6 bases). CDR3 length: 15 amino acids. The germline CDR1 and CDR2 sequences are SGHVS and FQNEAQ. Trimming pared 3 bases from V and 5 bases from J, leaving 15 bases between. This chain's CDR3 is CASSLGGNYLDTQYF. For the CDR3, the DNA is TGTGCCAGCAGCTTGGGGGGTAACTATCTAGATACGCAGTATTTT.

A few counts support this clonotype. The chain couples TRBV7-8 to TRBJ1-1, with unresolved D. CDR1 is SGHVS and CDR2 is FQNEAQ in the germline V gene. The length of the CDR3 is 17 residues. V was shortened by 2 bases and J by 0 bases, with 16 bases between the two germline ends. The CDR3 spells CASSLRGIALMNTEAFF. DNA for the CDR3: TGTGCCAGCAGCTTAAGAGGTATCGCCCTAATGAACACTGAAGCTTTCTTT.

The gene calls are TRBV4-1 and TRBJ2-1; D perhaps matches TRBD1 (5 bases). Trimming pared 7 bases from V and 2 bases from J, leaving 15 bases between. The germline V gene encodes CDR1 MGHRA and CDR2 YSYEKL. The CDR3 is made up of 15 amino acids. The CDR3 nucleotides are TGCGCCAGCACCCCCGGACCCAGGGCCTACAATGAGCAGTTCTTC. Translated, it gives CASTPGPRAYNEQFF.

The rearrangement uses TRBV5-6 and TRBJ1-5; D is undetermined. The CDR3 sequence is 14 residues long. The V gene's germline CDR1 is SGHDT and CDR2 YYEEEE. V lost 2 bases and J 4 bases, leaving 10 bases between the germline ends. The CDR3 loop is CASSLMTGNQPQHF. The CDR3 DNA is TGTGCCAGCAGCTTAATGACGGGAAATCAGCCCCAGCATTTT.

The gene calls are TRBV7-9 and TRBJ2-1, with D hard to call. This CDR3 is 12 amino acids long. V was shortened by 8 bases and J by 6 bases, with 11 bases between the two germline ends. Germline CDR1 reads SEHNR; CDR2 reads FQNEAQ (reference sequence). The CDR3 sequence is CASEWSGNEQFF. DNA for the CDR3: TGTGCCAGCGAATGGTCGGGCAATGAGCAGTTCTTC.

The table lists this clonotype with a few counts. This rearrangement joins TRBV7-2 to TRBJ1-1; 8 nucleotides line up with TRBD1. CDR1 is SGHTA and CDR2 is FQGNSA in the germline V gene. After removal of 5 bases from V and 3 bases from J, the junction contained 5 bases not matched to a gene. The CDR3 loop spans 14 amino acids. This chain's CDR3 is CASSDPGQDTEAFF. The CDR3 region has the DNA TGTGCCAGCAGCGATCCGGGACAGGACACTGAAGCTTTCTTT.

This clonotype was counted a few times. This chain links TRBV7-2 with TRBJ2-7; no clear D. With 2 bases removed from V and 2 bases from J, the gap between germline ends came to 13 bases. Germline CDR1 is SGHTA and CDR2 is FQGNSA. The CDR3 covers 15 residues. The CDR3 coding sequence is TGTGCCAGCAGCTTAAGTCCAGAAACTACCTACGAGCAGTACTTC. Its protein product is CASSLSPETTYEQYF.

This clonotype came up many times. The CDR3 DNA reads TGTGCCAGCAAGGCTCCTACGAGGGGGCAGTACTTC. This sequence encodes CASKAPTRGQYF. V is TRBV7-2 and J is TRBJ2-7; D possibly uses TRBD1 or TRBD2 (5 bases each). The V and J ends lost 7 bases and 9 bases respectively, with 16 bases between them. The CDR3 extends over 12 amino acids. Germline-derived CDR1 and CDR2 are SGHTA and FQGNSA.